Listed below are T cell receptor beta chains from one sample, sequenced in a study of CD8 T cells in Susac syndrome. In TCRdb, the immunoSEQ multiplex PCR reads were re-called with MiXCR into one record per CDR3 protein. The sample carries fewer than 200,000 distinct CDR3 sequences, just under 95% recorded once. Sequencing was done on a sample of CD4+ T cells from PBMCs. Receptors originate from a human donor in good health. Both conserved end residues are part of each CDR3. Each record gives: D gene, V gene, J gene, CDR3 protein. The D gene is left open where the match is weak.

d_gene: -; v_gene: TRBV27; j_gene: TRBJ1-2; CDR3aa: CASSLTGLYGYTF
d_gene: -; v_gene: TRBV4-3; j_gene: TRBJ2-1; CDR3aa: CASSQDETTIYNEQFF
d_gene: -; v_gene: TRBV29-1; j_gene: TRBJ1-2; CDR3aa: CSVERGYQNYGYTF
d_gene: -; v_gene: TRBV7-9; j_gene: TRBJ1-1; CDR3aa: CASLPVLNTEAFF
d_gene: -; v_gene: TRBV13; j_gene: TRBJ2-6; CDR3aa: CASSLNRGTGANVLTF
d_gene: TRBD2; v_gene: TRBV9; j_gene: TRBJ2-1; CDR3aa: CASSVGTSGRNEQFF
d_gene: -; v_gene: TRBV5-1; j_gene: TRBJ1-1; CDR3aa: CASSLGGRKNTEAFF
d_gene: -; v_gene: TRBV9; j_gene: TRBJ2-3; CDR3aa: CASSVRADTQYF
d_gene: TRBD1; v_gene: TRBV14; j_gene: TRBJ1-2; CDR3aa: CASSLGTGGTYGYTF
d_gene: TRBD1; v_gene: TRBV15; j_gene: TRBJ2-3; CDR3aa: CATSRDWDSSTDTQYF
d_gene: TRBD2; v_gene: TRBV20-1; j_gene: TRBJ2-1; CDR3aa: CSARPLLAGVLFF
d_gene: TRBD2; v_gene: TRBV7-2; j_gene: TRBJ2-7; CDR3aa: CASSLEPAGVREQYF
d_gene: -; v_gene: TRBV30; j_gene: TRBJ1-5; CDR3aa: CAWSGGGSQPQHF
d_gene: -; v_gene: TRBV29-1; j_gene: TRBJ2-1; CDR3aa: CSVVPRTNFNVEFF
d_gene: -; v_gene: TRBV11-3; j_gene: TRBJ2-4; CDR3aa: CASSLTAKNIQYF
d_gene: TRBD2; v_gene: TRBV12-3/TRBV12-4; j_gene: TRBJ2-3; CDR3aa: CASRRTSGGDTQYF
d_gene: -; v_gene: TRBV20-1; j_gene: TRBJ2-7; CDR3aa: CSARDPPRAEQYF
d_gene: TRBD1; v_gene: TRBV2; j_gene: TRBJ1-5; CDR3aa: CASSGTGLGQPQHF
d_gene: TRBD1; v_gene: TRBV4-2; j_gene: TRBJ1-2; CDR3aa: CASSQSDRGDYGYTF
d_gene: -; v_gene: TRBV7-9; j_gene: TRBJ2-2; CDR3aa: CASSRRTSGGELFF
d_gene: -; v_gene: TRBV20-1; j_gene: TRBJ2-5; CDR3aa: CSARDHGGITETQYF
d_gene: -; v_gene: TRBV29-1; j_gene: TRBJ2-7; CDR3aa: CSVQMGGGHEQYF
d_gene: -; v_gene: TRBV3-1; j_gene: TRBJ2-7; CDR3aa: CASSQVDARRDEQYF
d_gene: TRBD1; v_gene: TRBV20-1; j_gene: TRBJ2-5; CDR3aa: CSARPTGLETQYF
d_gene: TRBD2; v_gene: TRBV7-9; j_gene: TRBJ2-1; CDR3aa: CASSLITGRLAFF
d_gene: TRBD1; v_gene: TRBV6-6; j_gene: TRBJ1-2; CDR3aa: CASTKTGTAYGYTF
d_gene: -; v_gene: TRBV2; j_gene: TRBJ2-5; CDR3aa: CASSADEGKETQYF
d_gene: -; v_gene: TRBV27; j_gene: TRBJ2-7; CDR3aa: CASSLAGQLYEQYF
d_gene: TRBD2; v_gene: TRBV11-3; j_gene: TRBJ2-1; CDR3aa: CASSLGGLAGYNEQFF
d_gene: -; v_gene: TRBV5-4; j_gene: TRBJ2-7; CDR3aa: CASSLNGKTYEQYF
d_gene: -; v_gene: TRBV7-2; j_gene: TRBJ2-1; CDR3aa: CASSLATHPLREQFF
d_gene: -; v_gene: TRBV29-1; j_gene: TRBJ2-2; CDR3aa: CSALPGKGMDGELFF
d_gene: TRBD2; v_gene: TRBV27; j_gene: TRBJ2-7; CDR3aa: CASAAGGPSTLKQYF
d_gene: TRBD2; v_gene: TRBV4-3; j_gene: TRBJ2-2; CDR3aa: CASSRDTSGSTGELFF
d_gene: -; v_gene: TRBV3-1; j_gene: TRBJ1-4; CDR3aa: CASSQATNEKLFF
d_gene: -; v_gene: TRBV30; j_gene: TRBJ2-1; CDR3aa: CAWSPSGDEQFF
d_gene: TRBD2; v_gene: TRBV5-1; j_gene: TRBJ2-3; CDR3aa: CASSLDGRLAGETQYF
d_gene: TRBD2; v_gene: TRBV13; j_gene: TRBJ2-7; CDR3aa: CASSPRTSGMYYEQYF
d_gene: TRBD1; v_gene: TRBV29-1; j_gene: TRBJ2-7; CDR3aa: CSVAEGQGYEQYF
d_gene: TRBD2; v_gene: TRBV5-1; j_gene: TRBJ2-7; CDR3aa: CATSTSGSPSYEQYF
d_gene: -; v_gene: TRBV20-1; j_gene: TRBJ1-4; CDR3aa: CSAEGRLNEKLFF
d_gene: -; v_gene: TRBV7-2; j_gene: TRBJ2-1; CDR3aa: CASSPRAGPPMNEQFF
d_gene: TRBD1; v_gene: TRBV30; j_gene: TRBJ1-2; CDR3aa: CAWSPGDRTNYGYTF
d_gene: -; v_gene: TRBV30; j_gene: TRBJ1-5; CDR3aa: CAWSVQGQPQHF
d_gene: -; v_gene: TRBV6-2/TRBV6-3; j_gene: TRBJ2-7; CDR3aa: CASSFIDNYEQYF
d_gene: -; v_gene: TRBV2; j_gene: TRBJ1-5; CDR3aa: CASSVESRGYQPQHF
d_gene: -; v_gene: TRBV3-1; j_gene: TRBJ1-2; CDR3aa: CASSHRVGGYTF
d_gene: TRBD1; v_gene: TRBV9; j_gene: TRBJ2-1; CDR3aa: CASSARDRDYNEQFF
d_gene: -; v_gene: TRBV20-1; j_gene: TRBJ1-2; CDR3aa: CSALEVGAVGYTF
d_gene: -; v_gene: TRBV30; j_gene: TRBJ2-4; CDR3aa: CAWSGNRFLAKNIQYF
d_gene: -; v_gene: TRBV12-3/TRBV12-4; j_gene: TRBJ1-2; CDR3aa: CASSYRNYGYTF
d_gene: -; v_gene: TRBV29-1; j_gene: TRBJ1-2; CDR3aa: CSVHRGWTNGYTF
d_gene: -; v_gene: TRBV29-1; j_gene: TRBJ2-7; CDR3aa: CSVAGQSYEQYF
d_gene: -; v_gene: TRBV15; j_gene: TRBJ1-1; CDR3aa: CATSRGKNTEAFF